What follows are 8 T cell receptor beta chains derived from one specimen sequenced in a study of persistence of HIV-infected CD4 T cells. The immunoSEQ assay was version 4, run in survey mode. Sequencing used immunoSEQ multiplex PCR; TCRdb keeps in-frame clones, though not all of them. The data show tens of thousands of clones, roughly 74% seen once. Their antigens remain unidentified. An overlapping HIV-1 Gag peptide pool stimulated these cells at roughly 1 ug/peptide/mL. Memory cells lacking CD40L and CD69 with high CD45RO were sorted. This sample comprised CD4+ T cells sorted from PBMCs after approximately 19-hour stimulation, obtained from a patient who received antiretroviral therapy. The receptors were gathered from an adult man with HIV who was CMV-seropositive.

This clone showed up just once. The chain employs TRBV10-3 and TRBJ1-5; D ambiguous. The V gene's germline CDR1 is ENHRY and CDR2 SYGVKD. V lost 2 bases to trimming and J lost 4 bases, with 9 bases between them. CDR3 size: 14 residues. CDR3 residues: CAISEGRMNQPQHF. Written as DNA, the CDR3 is TGTGCCATCAGTGAGGGACGGATGAATCAGCCCCAGCATTTT.

This clone was seen a single time. The V call is TRBV29-1, the J call TRBJ1-2; TRBD1 is a possible D gene (6 bases). The length of the CDR3 is 13 residues. V shed 1 base and J shed 2 bases, with 8 bases lying between them. In germline, CDR1 is SQVTM, CDR2 ANQGSEA. As DNA, the CDR3 is TGCAGCGTTGAAGTAGGGGGAAACTATGGCTACACCTTC. It encodes CSVEVGGNYGYTF.

Of note for this clone: The same CDR3 is also encoded by other DNA sequences in this sample. The chain carries TRBV19 and TRBJ2-3; 7 bases match TRBD1. This CDR3 comprises 15 residues. After removal of 0 bases from V and 3 bases from J, the junction contained 3 bases not matched to a gene. Germline CDR1 and CDR2: LNHDA and SQIVND (reference sequence). As DNA, the CDR3 is TGTGCCAGTAGTATAGAAGGACAGGCGACAGATACGCAGTATTTT. Its translation is CASSIEGQATDTQYF.

The sample holds a few counts of this clone. This chain uses TRBV10-3 with TRBJ1-5; D gene unclear. The germline V gene has CDR1 ENHRY and CDR2 SYGVKD. This CDR3 comprises 14 residues. Trimming removed 2 bases at V and 2 bases at J, with 7 bases between. CDR3 in amino acids: CAISEDKGNQPQHF. The CDR3 DNA reads as TGTGCCATCAGTGAGGATAAGGGCAATCAGCCCCAGCATTTT.

The DNA for the CDR3 is TGTGCCAGCAGTGATCAATTGACAGGGATTGAAGAGACCCAGTACTTC. Residues: CASSDQLTGIEETQYF. The gene calls are TRBV25-1 and TRBJ2-5; 7 nucleotides align to TRBD1. Germline V gene lookup returns CDR1 MGHDK and CDR2 SYGVNS. The CDR3 is 16 amino acids. The J segment lost 3 bases and the V segment lost 3 bases, leaving 10 bases of the junction unmatched.

Comments on this clone: The same CDR3 arises from other DNA sequences in this sample as well. V gene TRBV18 combines with J gene TRBJ2-3; 15 nucleotides align to TRBD2. Germline trimming cut 0 bases from V and 3 bases from J; bases unmatched to any gene: 1. This CDR3 has 17 residues. The germline V gene has CDR1 KGHSH and CDR2 LQKENI. In DNA, the CDR3 is TGTGCCAGCTCACCACCTGGACTAGCGGGAGGGACAGATACGCAGTATTTT. Protein product: CASSPPGLAGGTDTQYF.

The rearrangement links TRBV25-1 to TRBJ1-1; perhaps TRBD1 as D (5 bases). Germline lookup yields CDR1 MGHDK and CDR2 SYGVNS. This CDR3 is 16 amino acids long. The V and J ends lost 2 bases and 0 bases respectively, with 13 bases between them. The CDR3 sequence: CASSERDLGMNTEAFF. The CDR3 DNA is TGTGCCAGCAGTGAAAGGGACCTGGGGATGAACACTGAAGCTTTCTTT. Full variable domain (missing parts from reference TRBV25-1 and TRBJ1-1): EADIYQTPRYLVIGTGKKITLECSQTMGHDKMYWYQQDPGMELHLIHYSYGVNSTEKGDLSSESTVSRIRTEHFPLTLESARPSHTSQYLCASSERDLGMNTEAFFGQGTRLTVV.

The rearrangement joins TRBV30 to TRBJ1-1, with TRBD1 identical over 9 bases. The CDR3 spans 13 residues. After removal of 4 bases from V and 6 bases from J, the junction contained 6 bases not matched to a gene. CDR1 is GTSNPN and CDR2 is SVGIG in the germline V gene (reference sequence). CDR3 nucleotide sequence: TGTGCCTGGAAACAGGGGGCCGGCGCTGAAGCTTTCTTT. Protein: CAWKQGAGAEAFF.